This TCR beta chain was sequenced in a study of the immune and genomic landscape of osteosarcoma. Study-level points and caveats: Compared with cold C1, the hot C3 cluster had higher, still-low clonality. Reference clonality came from outside normal skin and healthy blood, not matched tissue.

Libraries were prepared by immunoSEQ multiplex PCR; TCRdb keeps only in-frame clonotypes and omits some of them. The sample contains about 10,000 clones, 60% to 75% of which appear only once. Trimming left V 8 bases short and J 3 bases short, with 10 bases between. Germline V CDR1 and CDR2: SNHLY, FYNNEI. The CDR3 has 12 residues. Poor-prognosis osteosarcoma patients supplied post-treatment primary, local recurrence and metastasis tumor specimens. On this clone itself: Its antigen remains unidentified.

The sequencing sample was made of osteosarcoma tumor tissue from the lung. The V and J genes are TRBV2 and TRBJ1-1, with D uncertain. The receptor was isolated from a human donor with osteosarcoma. The CDR3 region has the DNA TGTGCCAGCGCGTTGGGTTACACTGAAGCTTTCTTT. As protein: CASALGYTEAFF.